This TCR beta chain was profiled in a study of blood T cell repertoires in COVID-19. Per the germline V gene, CDR1 is SEHNR and CDR2 is FQNEAQ (reference sequence). The CDR3 covers 16 residues. Trimming cost V 2 bases and J 3 bases; bases outside gene matches: 5. Clones were read by immunoSEQ multiplex PCR, and TCRdb kept only the in-frame ones, dropping some. The sample shows over 100,000 clones, 70% to 85% of them seen only once. The V gene is TRBV7-9, the J gene TRBJ2-1, with TRBD2 identical over 9 bases. The sequencing input was peripheral blood. The source of this sequence is a woman in her sixties or seventies with acute or convalescent COVID-19. The CDR3 region has the DNA TGTGCCAGCAGCTTACTTGGGACTAGCCTCTACAATGAGCAGTTCTTC. The encoded protein is CASSLLGTSLYNEQFF.